This entry describes one T cell receptor beta chain. This specimen belongs to a study of blood T cell repertoires in COVID-19. Study summary: From T cells, B-cell-depleted T cells, or PBMCs came the material, which was cDNA or gDNA.

In the authors' methods: Nucleated cell number was recorded as an estimate derived from reference gene primer amplification. The data were produced by immunoSEQ multiplex PCR, yet TCRdb's version contains in-frame clones alone and is incomplete. V and J calls and clone size are given by that table; D and trimming were obtained from the DNA. The sample has 330,000 or so clones, 92% seen once. V lost 5 bases and J lost 0, with 15 bases in between. Germline assignment: CDR1 MRHNA and CDR2 SNTAGT. The length of the CDR3 is 16 residues. Two negative PCRs, clearance, or symptom resolution were required of recovered Cohort 3 donors.

The V and J genes are TRBV6-4 and TRBJ2-3; a weak D match, TRBD2 (5 bases). The sequence was obtained from a woman aged 30 to 39 who had recovered from COVID-19. Sequencing was carried out using PBMCs or T cells enriched from blood (not recorded which). The chain's CDR3 is CASSKTGRFSTDTQYF. The CDR3 coding sequence is TGTGCCAGCAGTAAGACGGGGAGATTTAGCACAGATACGCAGTATTTT.